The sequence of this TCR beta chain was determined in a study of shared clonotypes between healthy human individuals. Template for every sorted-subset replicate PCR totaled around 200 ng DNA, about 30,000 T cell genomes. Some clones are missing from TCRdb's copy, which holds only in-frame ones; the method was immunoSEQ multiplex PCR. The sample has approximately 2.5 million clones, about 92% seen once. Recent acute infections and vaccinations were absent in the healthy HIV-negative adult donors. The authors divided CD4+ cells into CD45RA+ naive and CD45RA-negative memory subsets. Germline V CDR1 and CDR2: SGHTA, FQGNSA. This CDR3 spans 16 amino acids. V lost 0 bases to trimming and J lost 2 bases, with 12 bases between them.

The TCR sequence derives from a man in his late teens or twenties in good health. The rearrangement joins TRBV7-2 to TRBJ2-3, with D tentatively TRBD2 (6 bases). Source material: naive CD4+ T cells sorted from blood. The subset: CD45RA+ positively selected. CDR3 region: CASSLARLANTDTQYF. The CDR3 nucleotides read TGTGCCAGCAGCTTAGCGCGGCTAGCGAACACAGATACGCAGTATTTT.